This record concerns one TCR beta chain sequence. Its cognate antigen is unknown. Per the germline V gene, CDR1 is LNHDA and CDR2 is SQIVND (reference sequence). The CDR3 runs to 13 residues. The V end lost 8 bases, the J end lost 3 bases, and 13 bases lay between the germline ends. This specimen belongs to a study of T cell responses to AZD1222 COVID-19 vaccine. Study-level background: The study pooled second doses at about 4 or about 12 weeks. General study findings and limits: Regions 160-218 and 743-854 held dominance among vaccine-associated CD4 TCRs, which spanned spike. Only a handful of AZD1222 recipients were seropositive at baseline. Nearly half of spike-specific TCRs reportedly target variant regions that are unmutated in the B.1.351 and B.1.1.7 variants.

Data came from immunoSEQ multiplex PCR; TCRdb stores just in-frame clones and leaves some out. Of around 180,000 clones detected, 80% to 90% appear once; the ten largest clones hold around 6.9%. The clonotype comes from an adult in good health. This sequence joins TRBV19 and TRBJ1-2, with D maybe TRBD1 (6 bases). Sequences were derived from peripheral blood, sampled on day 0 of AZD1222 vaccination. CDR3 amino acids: CASHGGFDYGYTF. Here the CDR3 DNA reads TGTGCCAGTCATGGGGGCTTTGACTATGGCTACACCTTC. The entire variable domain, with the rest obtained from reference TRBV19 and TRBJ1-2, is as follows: DGGITQSPKYLFRKEGQNVTLSCEQNLNHDAMYWYRQDPGQGLRLIYYSQIVNDFQKGDIAEGYSVSREKKESFPLTVTSAQKNPTAFYLCASHGGFDYGYTFGSGTRLTVV.